Sequencing of this T cell receptor (beta chain) was carried out in a study of PD-1 blockade in classical Hodgkin lymphoma. Regarding the study as a whole: Whereas CD4+ TCR diversity had risen significantly by C4D1, CD8+ TCR diversity had not.

In regard to this clone: The target antigen is unknown.

CDR1 and CDR2 from the germline V gene are SGHNT and YENEEA. The CDR3 covers 12 residues. Trimming took off 4 bases at V and 9 bases at J, with 10 bases between the two ends. All trial patients relapsed after autologous stem cell transplantation. Data came from immunoSEQ multiplex PCR; TCRdb stores just in-frame clones and leaves some out. The sample comprises 65,000 to 95,000 clones, about 89% of which are singletons, and approximately 22% rests with the top ten. The chain employs TRBV11-3 and TRBJ2-1; D is unclear. This clonotype was sampled from a human donor with classical Hodgkin lymphoma. Sequencing used peripheral blood mononuclear cells (PBMCs), obtained at baseline. CDR3 protein: CASSSEVGEQFF. CDR3 nucleotide sequence: TGTGCCAGCAGCTCAGAGGTGGGTGAGCAGTTCTTC. The whole variable domain, filled in from reference TRBV11-3 and TRBJ2-1, reads EAGVVQSPRYKIIEKKQPVAFWCNPISGHNTLYWYLQNLGQGPELLIRYENEEAVDDSQLPKDRFSAERLKGVDSTLKIQPAELGDSAVYLCASSSEVGEQFFGPGTRLTVL.